This entry features one T cell receptor (beta chain) sequence. The data originate from a study of blood T cell repertoires in COVID-19. Overall study: The samples span acute and convalescent COVID-19 from the United States, Italy and Spain. Nucleic acid was either cDNA or gDNA, and it came from T cells, B-cell-depleted T cells, or PBMCs.

Trimming at V came to 6 bases and at J to 5 bases, leaving 3 bases not matched to a gene. CDR1 SQVTM and CDR2 ANQGSEA come from the germline V gene. CDR3 size: 14 residues. Original data processing: The assay estimated nucleated cells by amplifying reference gene primers. Assay: immunoSEQ multiplex PCR; the TCRdb copy retains only in-frame clones and omits some. D and trimming were read from the DNA, whereas the V and J calls and clone size are those reported in that table. This table has around 100,000 clones, about 85% appearing once. The chain has TRBV29-1 and TRBJ2-1; 14 positions match TRBD2. Sequencing was carried out using peripheral blood. The TCR sequence derives from a human donor in a cohort sampled during active COVID-19. The CDR3 sequence is CSVGGLAGDNEQFF. The CDR3 coding sequence is TGCAGCGTGGGGGGACTAGCGGGAGACAATGAGCAGTTCTTC.